Detailed here is one T cell receptor (beta chain). These data come from a study of cytomegalovirus exposure and HLA in healthy donors. 60 Vbeta and 13 Jbeta primers were used in PCR. The table came from immunoSEQ multiplex PCR; TCRdb's copy has only in-frame clones and leaves some out. Of approximately 160,000 clones listed, around 72% are singletons. The CDR3 runs 17 residues. V trimming: 0 bases; J trimming: 3 bases; junction bases outside the gene matches: 8. CDR1 and CDR2 (germline): SGHRS, YFSETQ. V usage is TRBV5-1 and J usage is TRBJ1-2, with 10 positions matching TRBD1. Sequences were obtained from PBMCs. The clonotype was recovered from a man aged 45 to 65 in good health and CMV-seronegative. The CDR3 nucleotides read TGCGCCAGCAGCTTGGAACCCGAGACAGGGGGCTACTATGGCTACACCTTC. It specifies CASSLEPETGGYYGYTF.